The T cell receptor beta chain described here comes from a study of tumor-infiltrating lymphocytes in primary liver carcinoma. Germline DNA was also extracted, while the blood RNA originated from unsorted whole blood. This clonotype occurred many times. The V gene end was trimmed by 5 bases and the J gene end by 0 bases; junction bases not matched to a gene: 8. This CDR3 is 18 amino acids long. Germline CDR1 reads SGHAT; CDR2 reads FQNNGV. Reverse transcription of about 500 ng total RNA with a constant-region primer produced TCR beta cDNA. Construction of TCR beta libraries relied on three successive nested multiplex PCR rounds employing slightly modified ARM-PCR. TRBV1-TRBV30 forward primers paired with a C-beta reverse primer drove the first two PCR rounds, approximately 11 cycles each. A single record per CDR3 protein comes from TCRdb applying MiXCR to the multiplex PCR reads. The sample includes 190,000 or so distinct CDR3 sequences, less than 70% of them seen just once.

The chain carries TRBV11-2 and TRBJ2-6; 9 bases match TRBD1. Sequenced: peripheral blood. The source of this sequence is a woman aged 55 to 70 with primary liver carcinoma and hepatitis B virus infection. The CDR3, as DNA: TGTGCCAGCAGCGCCGGGGACAGGGTTATCTCTGGGGCCAACGTCCTGACTTTC. This sequence encodes CASSAGDRVISGANVLTF.